Reported below is one T cell receptor (beta chain). Its antigen remains unknown. The length of the CDR3 is 15 residues. Germline V gene data show CDR1 as SGHRS and CDR2 as YFSETQ. V shed 4 bases and J 5 bases; nucleotides not matched to a gene: 5. These data come from a study of graft-versus-host responses after intestinal transplantation. Study-level information: Recipients were given multivisceral, liver-intestinal, or isolated intestinal transplants.

Study outcomes and limitations: GvH clone levels peaked in circulation, and this peak was associated with early post-transplant HvG declines. Allografts from individuals with graft-donor T cell macrochimerism displayed high graft-versus-host to host-versus-graft clonal ratios. GvH clonotypes were identified within recipient marrow, with a subset emerging first in ileum or blood.

Sequenced by immunoSEQ multiplex PCR; TCRdb stores in-frame clones only, minus some. The table records 85,000 to 90,000 clones, roughly 90% of them present only once. The sequence derives from a human donor who received an intestinal transplant. This chain joins TRBV5-1 and TRBJ2-1; 11 nucleotides line up with TRBD2. Source: unstimulated CD4+ T cells sorted from spleen or lymph node cells, taken before intestinal transplant. The CDR3 sequence: CASSPGTSGNNEQFF. The CDR3 DNA is TGCGCCAGCAGCCCCGGGACTAGCGGCAACAATGAGCAGTTCTTC.